This TCR beta chain was obtained from a study of cytomegalovirus exposure and HLA in healthy donors. Germline V gene lookup returns CDR1 LNHDA and CDR2 SQIVND (reference sequence). CDR3 length: 14 residues. V was clipped by 1 base and J by 1 base, with 8 bases between them. Findings and caveats of the study: The analysis excluded some indistinguishable V segments, including TRBV6-2 and TRBV6-3. Reports showed the classifier diagnosing cytomegalovirus status with high specificity and sensitivity.

Details on this clone: As yet, its antigen is unknown.

The PCR made use of 60 Vbeta and 13 Jbeta primers. Measured with immunoSEQ multiplex PCR; TCRdb has only the in-frame clones, and not every one. The repertoire includes approximately 160,000 clones, around four fifths of them detected once, and about 9.7% sits in the top ten. The rearrangement links TRBV19 to TRBJ2-7; no firm D call. The material sequenced was PBMCs. This sequence originates from a man aged 18 to 30 in good health and CMV-seropositive. Written as DNA, the CDR3 is TGTGCCAGTAGTATAGGGGCCCAGTCCTACGAGCAGTACTTC. Encoded protein: CASSIGAQSYEQYF.